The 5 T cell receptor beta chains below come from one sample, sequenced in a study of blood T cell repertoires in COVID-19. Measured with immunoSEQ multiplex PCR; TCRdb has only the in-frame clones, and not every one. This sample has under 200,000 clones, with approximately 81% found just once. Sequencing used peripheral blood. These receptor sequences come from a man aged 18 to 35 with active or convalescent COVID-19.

The CDR3 region is CASSLERGGNEQFF. The CDR3 coding sequence is TGCGCCAGCAGCTTAGAGCGGGGAGGCAATGAGCAGTTCTTC. The V and J genes are TRBV5-1 and TRBJ2-1; TRBD2 matches at 7 bases. The CDR3 contains 14 residues. CDR1 and CDR2 (germline): SGHRS, YFSETQ. V gave up 2 bases and J gave up 6 bases; unmatched junction bases: 5.

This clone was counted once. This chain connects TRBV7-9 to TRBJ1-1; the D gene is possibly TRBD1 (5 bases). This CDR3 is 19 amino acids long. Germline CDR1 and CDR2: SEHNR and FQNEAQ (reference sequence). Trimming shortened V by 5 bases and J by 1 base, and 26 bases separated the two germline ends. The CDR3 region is CASSPYRGQVRGGNTEAFF. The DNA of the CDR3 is TGTGCCAGCAGCCCATACCGTGGACAAGTTCGAGGTGGGAACACTGAAGCTTTCTTT.

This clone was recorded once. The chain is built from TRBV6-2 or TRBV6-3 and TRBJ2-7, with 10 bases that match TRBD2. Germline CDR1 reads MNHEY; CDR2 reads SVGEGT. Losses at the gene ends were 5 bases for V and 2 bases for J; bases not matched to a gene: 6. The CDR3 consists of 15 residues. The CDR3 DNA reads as TGTGCCAGCAGTCCCGGACTAGCGGCTGCCTACGAGCAGTACTTC. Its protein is CASSPGLAAAYEQYF.

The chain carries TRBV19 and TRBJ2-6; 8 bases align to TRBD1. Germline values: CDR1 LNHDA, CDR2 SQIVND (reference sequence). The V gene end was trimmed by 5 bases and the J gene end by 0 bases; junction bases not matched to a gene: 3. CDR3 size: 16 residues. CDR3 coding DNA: TGTGCCAGTAGTGGGACAGGACTCTCTGGGGCCAACGTCCTGACTTTC. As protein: CASSGTGLSGANVLTF.

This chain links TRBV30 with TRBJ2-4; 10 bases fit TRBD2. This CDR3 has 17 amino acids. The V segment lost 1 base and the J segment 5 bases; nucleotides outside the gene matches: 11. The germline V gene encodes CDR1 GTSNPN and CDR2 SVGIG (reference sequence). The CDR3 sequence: CAWSARTSGRTENIQYF. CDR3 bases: TGTGCCTGGAGTGCCCGGACTAGCGGCCGCACAGAAAACATTCAGTACTTC.